This TCR beta chain is from a study of T cell changes during pregnancy in multiple sclerosis (dated by TCRdb to about 2019). Background for the entire study: The study looked at changes in the T cell repertoire across pregnancy in women with multiple sclerosis.

As for this clone: No cognate antigen has been identified for it. There are no base qualities to consult, and no much larger clone falls within one base.

Libraries were prepared through the immunoSEQ multiplex PCR assay. TCRdb took over this immuneACCESS table, retaining in-frame rearrangements with V and J assigned. Such tables are incomplete; in checked studies, under half of the missing clones stem from an unresolved V gene, and the remainder is unexplained. The sample table lists fewer than 15,000 clones, 88% of them with a count of one. The top ten constitute roughly 8.4% of the sample. The germline V gene (reference sequence) sets CDR1 to MNHEY and CDR2 to SMNVEV. The V and J ends are trimmed by 5 bases and 2 bases, leaving 19 bases between them. From the cysteine up to the phenylalanine, the CDR3 has a length of 17 residues. The read is trimmed to its CDR3 DNA, 51 bases read in frame from base 1.

The V and J genes are TRBV27 and TRBJ2-1, with the D gene call left open. This sample comprised CD8+ T cells from peripheral blood mononuclear cells, obtained in the first trimester of pregnancy. The clonotype was recovered from a female donor with multiple sclerosis, enrolled in a pregnancy study. The nucleotide sequence is TGTGCCAGCAGTCCCCTGAACTCTGATCAGGCCTACAATGAGCAGTTCTTC. Its protein reads: CASSPLNSDQAYNEQFF.